Described below is a single TCR beta chain sequence and its context. Its target is unknown. The data originate from a study of cytomegalovirus exposure and HLA in healthy donors. Study background: The 120 or so validation repertoires used the same platform as the approximately 620 first-cohort repertoires (as reported by a later analysis).

V was clipped by 5 bases and J by 0 bases, with 18 bases between them. Germline-derived CDR1 and CDR2 are SGHTA and FQGTGA. The CDR3 runs to 17 residues. Clones were read by immunoSEQ multiplex PCR, and TCRdb kept only the in-frame ones, dropping some. Of 130,000 to 150,000 clones in the sample, approximately 89% are singletons; the top ten hold 0.6% to 0.8%. Study-wide results and caveats: Clusters of TCRs from the first cohort tended to co-occur in the approximately 130 validation repertoires (as a later analysis found). The study put 150 to 200 TCR beta chains on its list as cytomegalovirus-associated. Most observed TCR sequences were rare, whereas some public TCRs were detected in many donors.

V usage is TRBV7-3 and J usage is TRBJ2-3; TRBD1 might be the D (6 bases). Sample: PBMCs. The receptor was isolated from a man between 18 and 29 years old in good health and CMV-seronegative. CDR3 bases: TGTGCCAGCAGCCCGTGGGGGCGGAACCCTAGCACAGATACGCAGTATTTT. It codes for CASSPWGRNPSTDTQYF.